A single sample gave rise to the 32 T cell receptor beta chains below, sequenced in a study of cytomegalovirus exposure and HLA in healthy donors. The study ran its PCR with 60 Vbeta and 13 Jbeta primers. Data came from immunoSEQ multiplex PCR; TCRdb stores just in-frame clones and leaves some out. The repertoire holds around 120,000 clones, with about three quarters as singletons. Specimen: PBMCs. These receptors were collected from a young man in good health and CMV-seronegative.

This chain connects TRBV30 to TRBJ1-1; D unresolved. Trimming stripped 4 bases from V and 0 bases from J, with 15 bases between. Germline CDR1 reads GTSNPN; CDR2 reads SVGIG (reference sequence). This CDR3 contains 15 residues. CDR3 region: CAWNRGSGLNTEAFF. CDR3 DNA: TGTGCCTGGAATCGAGGCTCGGGTCTGAACACTGAAGCTTTCTTT.

V gene TRBV27 combines with J gene TRBJ1-5; D is unclear. V lost 3 bases and J lost 1, with 16 bases in between. Germline values: CDR1 MNHEY, CDR2 SMNVEV (reference sequence). The CDR3 is 17 amino acids. This CDR3 is CASSFLRTPTSNQPQHF. The CDR3 bases are TGTGCCAGCAGTTTCCTCAGGACTCCTACAAGCAATCAGCCCCAGCATTTT.

The chain employs TRBV6-5 and TRBJ1-2, with D possibly TRBD1 on 5 matching bases. Trimming left V 6 bases short and J 3 bases short, with 14 bases between. The CDR3 covers 14 residues. Germline CDR1 and CDR2: MNHEY and SVGAGI. Here the CDR3 reads CASSRRVQDYGYTF. Here the CDR3 DNA reads TGTGCCAGCAGCCGACGAGTACAGGACTATGGCTACACCTTC.

This sequence joins TRBV28 and TRBJ2-7; D is undetermined. This CDR3 spans 14 amino acids. Germline loops: CDR1 MDHEN, CDR2 SYDVKM. The V end was cut by 2 bases, the J end by 2 bases, with 10 bases between. In DNA form, the CDR3 reads TGTGCCAGCAGTTTAACCGGTGTGACCTACGAGCAGTACTTC. Translation: CASSLTGVTYEQYF.

To note about this clone: Different DNA sequences within this sample yield the same CDR3. This chain connects TRBV5-5 to TRBJ1-2; D ambiguous. Germline CDR1 reads SGHKS; CDR2 reads YYEKEE (reference sequence). The CDR3 runs 14 residues. Trimming stripped 0 bases from V and 0 bases from J, with 6 bases between. This CDR3 is CASSLAPANYGYTF. Written as DNA, the CDR3 is TGTGCCAGCAGCTTGGCCCCCGCTAACTATGGCTACACCTTC.

This chain joins TRBV7-9 and TRBJ1-1, with D maybe TRBD1 (6 bases). This CDR3 is built from 13 residues. Per the germline V gene, CDR1 is SEHNR and CDR2 is FQNEAQ (reference sequence). The V end was cut by 5 bases, the J end by 4 bases, with 11 bases between. In DNA, the CDR3 is TGTGCCAGCAGCCCAACAGGGCCCACTGAAGCTTTCTTT. Residues: CASSPTGPTEAFF.

This chain connects TRBV9 to TRBJ2-3; 8 bases match TRBD1. Trimming at V came to 4 bases and at J to 0 bases, leaving 7 bases not matched to a gene. Germline V gene data show CDR1 as SGDLS and CDR2 as YYNGEE. The CDR3 has 16 amino acids. In DNA form, the CDR3 reads TGTGCCAGCAGCCGATCCCGGACAGGGAGCACAGATACGCAGTATTTT. Translation gives CASSRSRTGSTDTQYF.

The rearrangement uses TRBV12-5 and TRBJ1-2, with no clear D. Trimming took off 2 bases at V and 8 bases at J, with 18 bases between the two ends. The CDR3 has 15 amino acids. Germline CDR1 is LGHNT and CDR2 is FRNRAP. The CDR3 DNA is TGTGCTAGTGGTTTGTCTCACTTGGGCCGCGGGGGCTACACCTTC. This sequence encodes CASGLSHLGRGGYTF.

The chain links TRBV11-2 to TRBJ2-5, with 9 bases fitting TRBD1. The closer fit of TRBJ2-7 to the DNA end suggests the J call may be wrong. CDR1 and CDR2 (germline): SGHAT, FQNNGV. The CDR3 spans 14 residues. CDR3 nucleotide sequence: TGTGCCAGCAGCGGAGGACAGGGGTCCTACGAGCAGTACTTC. Protein: CASSGGQGSYEQYF.

V is TRBV4-3 and J is TRBJ2-2, with a possible D match to TRBD2 (7 bases). Trimming removed 4 bases from V and 5 bases from J, with 11 bases in between. Germline V gives CDR1 LGHNA, CDR2 YSLEER. There are 14 residues in the CDR3. The CDR3 sequence: CASSPRGGTGELFF. CDR3 coding DNA: TGCGCCAGCAGCCCAAGGGGGGGGACCGGGGAGCTGTTTTTT.

This chain joins TRBV19 and TRBJ1-1, with 8 bases lining up with TRBD1. V gave up 6 bases and J gave up 3 bases; unmatched junction bases: 12. The germline gives CDR1 LNHDA, CDR2 SQIVND (reference sequence). The CDR3 is 16 residues long. DNA for the CDR3: TGTGCCAGTAGCGCTGGGACAGGAATGTGGGACACTGAAGCTTTCTTT. It is translated as CASSAGTGMWDTEAFF.

CDR3 protein: CASSQQTSGGVNEQFF. CDR3 DNA: TGCGCCAGCAGCCAACAAACTAGCGGGGGGGTAAATGAGCAGTTCTTC. The chain couples TRBV4-3 to TRBJ2-1; 13 bases map to TRBD2. CDR1 is LGHNA and CDR2 is YSLEER in the germline V gene. The CDR3 totals 16 residues. V shed 2 bases, J shed 7 bases, and the junction held 5 bases outside the gene matches.

The chain employs TRBV7-8 and TRBJ1-2; 7 positions agree with TRBD1. The V gene end was trimmed by 3 bases and the J gene end by 7 bases; junction bases not matched to a gene: 8. Germline lookup yields CDR1 SGHVS and CDR2 FQNEAQ. The CDR3 runs 14 residues. CDR3 coding DNA: TGTGCCAGCAGCTTTCGACAGGGCCGTCTTGGCTACACCTTC. Its translation: CASSFRQGRLGYTF.

This clone appeared once. This chain links TRBV10-1 with TRBJ2-5, with TRBD1 matching over 11 bases. Trimming removed 2 bases from V and 2 bases from J; junction bases left unmatched: 1. CDR3 length: 15 residues. The germline V gene encodes CDR1 WNHNN and CDR2 SYGVQD (reference sequence). The CDR3 DNA reads TGCGCCAGCAGTGAGGGGACAGGGGGTCAAGAGACCCAGTACTTC. It codes for CASSEGTGGQETQYF.

The chain joins TRBV4-1 to TRBJ2-5; the D is unclear. The J call may be mistaken, given a closer DNA end match to TRBJ2-7. The CDR3 sequence is 13 residues long. In germline, CDR1 is MGHRA, CDR2 YSYEKL. CDR3 in DNA: TGCGCCAGCAGAGACATCTCCTCCTACGAGCAGTACTTC. Its translation: CASRDISSYEQYF.

The V gene is TRBV6-1, the J gene TRBJ1-2; tentatively, D is TRBD1 (5 bases). This CDR3 spans 13 amino acids. The germline CDR1 and CDR2 sequences are MNHNS and SASEGT. The V gene lost 8 bases and the J gene lost 0 bases, with 10 bases spanning the gap. The CDR3 loop is CASHTQANYGYTF. CDR3 nucleotides: TGTGCCAGCCATACACAGGCTAACTATGGCTACACCTTC.

This clone was detected once. The genes are TRBV7-9 and TRBJ2-4, with a tentative D call TRBD2 (5 bases). Germline V CDR1 and CDR2: SEHNR, FQNEAQ (reference sequence). The V gene lost 6 bases and the J gene lost 2 bases, with 20 bases spanning the gap. The CDR3 extends over 17 amino acids. DNA of the CDR3: TGTGCCAGCAGACAATTATCCTCACGGGGATCCAAAAACATTCAGTACTTC. Protein sequence: CASRQLSSRGSKNIQYF.

The chain is built from TRBV6-5 and TRBJ2-5; a weak D match, TRBD1 (6 bases). The J call may be incorrect, as the DNA end agrees better with TRBJ2-7. Germline loops: CDR1 MNHEY, CDR2 SVGAGI. This CDR3 is built from 14 residues. CDR3 in amino acids: CASSGLGQKYEQYF. The CDR3 DNA follows: TGTGCCAGCAGTGGCTTAGGACAGAAATACGAGCAGTACTTC.

Of note for this clone: Additional DNA sequences in this sample encode the identical CDR3. This chain joins TRBV6-5 and TRBJ1-1, with TRBD1 as a possible D gene (5 bases). Germline V gene lookup returns CDR1 MNHEY and CDR2 SVGAGI. The CDR3 has 15 amino acids. The V gene lost 6 bases and the J gene lost 0 bases, with 14 bases spanning the gap. This CDR3 reads CASRIRQTLNTEAFF. CDR3 coding DNA: TGTGCCAGCAGAATTCGACAGACCTTGAACACTGAAGCTTTCTTT.

V usage is TRBV27 and J usage is TRBJ1-4; D is ambiguous. This CDR3 has 15 residues. The germline gives CDR1 MNHEY, CDR2 SMNVEV (reference sequence). V lost 4 bases and J 0 bases, leaving 9 bases between the germline ends. Here the CDR3 reads CASSSSPATNEKLFF. In DNA, the CDR3 is TGTGCCAGCAGTTCCTCCCCTGCAACTAATGAAAAACTGTTTTTT.

This clone showed up just a few times. This chain joins TRBV30 and TRBJ2-7; weak D call: TRBD1 (6 bases). Per germline, CDR1 GTSNPN and CDR2 SVGIG (reference sequence). The CDR3 is 12 amino acids. The V gene lost 4 bases and the J gene lost 7 bases, with 14 bases spanning the gap. The CDR3 region has the DNA TGTGCCTGGACCACAGGGAACCGGGAGCAGTACTTC. Its translation is CAWTTGNREQYF. Complete variable domain (other parts from reference TRBV30 and TRBJ2-7): SQTIHQWPATLVQPVGSPLSLECTVEGTSNPNLYWYRQAAGRGLQLLFYSVGIGQISSEVPQNLSASRPQDRQFILSSKKLLLSDSGFYLCAWTTGNREQYFGPGTRLTVT.

The rearrangement uses TRBV4-3 and TRBJ1-2, with a tentative D call TRBD1 (6 bases). Trimming took 4 bases from V and 1 from J, leaving 13 bases between them. This CDR3 has 15 residues. The V gene's germline CDR1 is LGHNA and CDR2 YSLEER. CDR3 region: CASSPDRPINYGYTF. CDR3 nucleotides: TGCGCCAGCAGCCCAGACAGGCCAATTAACTATGGCTACACCTTC.

This clone occurred once. J is TRBJ2-5 and V is TRBV9; possibly TRBD1 for D (6 bases). CDR3 length: 14 amino acids. Germline loops: CDR1 SGDLS, CDR2 YYNGEE. Deletions cut 3 bases from V and 2 bases from J, with 11 bases between. The CDR3 here is CASSAGDNQETQYF. DNA of the CDR3: TGTGCCAGCAGCGCAGGGGACAATCAAGAGACCCAGTACTTC.

The chain has TRBV10-3 and TRBJ2-1; 9 bases are a match to TRBD1. The CDR3 runs 16 residues. CDR1 and CDR2 from the germline V gene are ENHRY and SYGVKD. The V and J ends lost 6 bases and 3 bases, in that order; junction bases with no gene match: 9. CDR3 sequence reads: CAIRADRGSHYNEQFF. The CDR3 region has the DNA TGTGCCATCAGGGCTGACAGGGGGTCCCACTACAATGAGCAGTTCTTC.

The chain couples TRBV7-7 to TRBJ1-3; 7 nucleotides agree with TRBD1. The trim removed 5 bases at V and 0 bases at J, leaving 1 base unmatched. Germline V gives CDR1 SSHAT, CDR2 FNYEAQ (reference sequence). The CDR3 loop spans 14 amino acids. The CDR3 DNA reads TGTGCCAGCAGCCCAGGGGGCTCTGGAAACACCATATATTTT. Its translation: CASSPGGSGNTIYF.

Points on this clone: A single base is all that separates this from a far larger clone, so a read error is likely. V and J are TRBV7-9 and TRBJ2-7, with 10 bases identical to TRBD2. Per germline, CDR1 SEHNR and CDR2 FQNEAQ (reference sequence). The CDR3 is made up of 14 amino acids. CDR3 sequence (DNA): TGTACCAGCAGCTTGGGACTAGCGTCCTACGAGCAGTACTTC. Protein product: CTSSLGLASYEQYF.

This clone has only a few counts. The genes are TRBV2 and TRBJ1-1; the match to TRBD1 covers 9 bases. Looked up from germline, CDR1 is SNHLY and CDR2 is FYNNEI. V was pared by 5 bases and J by 0 bases, with 13 bases of the junction left unmatched. The CDR3 totals 18 residues. CDR3 residues: CASSRWGGQGFMNTEAFF. The CDR3 DNA is TGTGCCAGCAGTCGCTGGGGGGGACAGGGTTTTATGAACACTGAAGCTTTCTTT.

The chain has TRBV6-5 and TRBJ1-1, with D maybe TRBD1 (6 bases). Germline V lookup: CDR1 MNHEY, CDR2 SVGAGI. The germline V and J ends were trimmed by 6 bases and 1 base, with 9 bases remaining between them. The CDR3 is 13 residues long. The CDR3 DNA sequence: TGTGCCAGCAGCCAGGGGCAGAACACTGAAGCTTTCTTT. This codes for CASSQGQNTEAFF.

This rearrangement joins TRBV7-2 to TRBJ1-3, with 7 bases fitting TRBD1. Looked up from germline, CDR1 is SGHTA and CDR2 is FQGNSA. V dropped 3 bases and J dropped 0; count of bases not matched to a gene: 2. CDR3 length: 15 residues. The CDR3 DNA is TGTGCCAGCAGCTTGGGACAGATCTCTGGAAACACCATATATTTT. It specifies CASSLGQISGNTIYF.

The CDR3 bases are TGCAGCGTCGGAAGAGGGGGCCCTTACAATGAGCAGTTCTTC. Translating it yields CSVGRGGPYNEQFF. The chain combines TRBV29-1 with TRBJ2-1; 7 bases line up with TRBD1. The germline CDR1 and CDR2 sequences are SQVTM and ANQGSEA. The V and J ends lost 6 bases and 4 bases, in that order; junction bases with no gene match: 9. The CDR3 contains 14 residues.

The chain joins TRBV28 to TRBJ2-2; 12 positions agree with TRBD1. V lost 2 bases and J lost 2; bases outside the gene matches: 3. The CDR3 consists of 17 residues. Germline V gives CDR1 MDHEN, CDR2 SYDVKM. The CDR3: CASSLGTGGINTGELFF. CDR3 bases: TGTGCCAGCAGTTTAGGGACAGGGGGCATCAACACCGGGGAGCTGTTTTTT.

In this sample, this clone turned up a few times. The rearrangement links TRBV5-4 to TRBJ2-3; the match to TRBD2 covers 11 bases. After removal of 1 base from V and 2 bases from J, the junction contained 3 bases not matched to a gene. The V gene's germline CDR1 is SGHNT and CDR2 YYREEE (reference sequence). This CDR3 is 16 amino acids long. The CDR3 spells CASSLLLAGDTDTQYF. CDR3 sequence (DNA): TGTGCCAGCAGCTTGCTACTAGCGGGGGACACAGATACGCAGTATTTT.